The entry below describes one T cell receptor (beta chain). What it binds is not known. The CDR3 runs to 11 residues. Trimming stripped 6 bases from V and 5 bases from J, with 7 bases between. CDR1 is KGHSH and CDR2 is LQKENI in the germline V gene. The data stem from a study of T cell responses to AZD1222 COVID-19 vaccine. General study points: With two AZD1222 doses given, Spike-specific TCR breadth and depth both rose. Most donors were white British, females outnumbered males, and clonal diversity was possibly underestimated. It was only a handful of AZD1222 recipients who were seropositive at baseline.

TCRdb keeps only in-frame clones here, not all; method: immunoSEQ multiplex PCR. The table has fewer than 90,000 clones, about 88% seen once. The receptor was derived from an adult who received the AZD1222 COVID-19 vaccine. The starting material was peripheral blood, obtained 28 days after the second AZD1222 dose. This rearrangement joins TRBV18 to TRBJ1-1; perhaps TRBD1 as D (5 bases). DNA of the CDR3: TGTGCCAGCTCCGAGGGGACTGAAGCTTTCTTT. Translating it yields CASSEGTEAFF.